This T cell receptor beta chain was identified during a study of blood T cells in healthy people across ages. Study findings and constraints: Naive and antigen-experienced cells could not be conclusively compared, given unsorted PBMCs.

The table lists this clonotype with a few counts. Its antigen is not identified. With a J-beta primer mix and a sample-barcoded 5' primer, a second PCR ran roughly 6 to 12 cycles. Per sample, CDR3-containing paired-end reads numbered at least 3 million. MiXCR was run by TCRdb on the 5' RACE reads, yielding one entry per CDR3 protein. This table has a few hundred thousand distinct CDR3 sequences, approximately 52% appearing once. Per the germline V gene, CDR1 is LGHNA and CDR2 is YNFKEQ. With 4 bases clipped from V and 6 bases from J, the junction kept 12 bases outside the gene matches. This CDR3 is 15 amino acids long.

This receptor was taken from a man aged 60 to 75 in good health. The rearrangement links TRBV4-2 to TRBJ2-7; 7 bases are shared with TRBD2. The sample consisted of blood. The CDR3 DNA is TGTGCCAGCAGCCTCCTGAGCGGGAAAGACGGCGAGCAGTACTTC. Translation: CASSLLSGKDGEQYF.